The 23 T cell receptor beta chains below come from one sample, sequenced in a study of PD-1 blockade in classical Hodgkin lymphoma. Exposure to brentuximab vedotin varied, and each patient had relapsed following autologous stem cell transplantation. Assay: immunoSEQ multiplex PCR; the TCRdb copy retains only in-frame clones and omits some. Here the sample spans 35,000 to 45,000 clones, roughly 88% being singletons. Specimen: peripheral blood mononuclear cells (PBMCs), collected before the second cycle of nivolumab. The receptor source for this set is a human donor with classical Hodgkin lymphoma.

Only one count was recorded for this clone. V is TRBV5-1 and J is TRBJ2-1; TRBD2 aligns across 7 bases. Germline-derived CDR1 and CDR2 are SGHRS and YFSETQ. The ends lost 7 bases at V and 8 bases at J; junction bases unmatched: 6. This CDR3 has 12 residues. CDR3 in amino acids: CASWRETDEQFF. CDR3 bases: TGCGCCAGCTGGCGGGAGACGGATGAGCAGTTCTTC.

A word on this clone: Other DNA sequences in the same sample also yield this CDR3. CDR3 loop: CASSLVVNTEAFF. In nucleotides, the CDR3 is TGCGCCAGCAGCTTGGTAGTTAACACTGAAGCTTTCTTT. The chain recombines TRBV5-1 with TRBJ1-1; D is uncertain. CDR3 length equals 13 residues. V was pared by 0 bases and J by 2 bases, with 5 bases between. Germline V gene sequence: CDR1 SGHRS, CDR2 YFSETQ.

The rearrangement links TRBV5-1 to TRBJ2-1, with TRBD2 identical over 11 bases. This CDR3 comprises 16 residues. CDR1 and CDR2 from the germline V gene are SGHRS and YFSETQ. The V and J ends lost 4 bases and 5 bases, in that order; junction bases with no gene match: 8. CDR3 loop: CASSPRLAGLNNEQFF. The CDR3 DNA reads as TGCGCCAGCAGCCCCCGACTAGCGGGGTTAAACAATGAGCAGTTCTTC.

CDR3: CASSPQRQGALGYTF. The CDR3 DNA follows: TGTGCCAGCTCACCACAGAGACAGGGGGCGCTTGGCTACACCTTC. V and J are TRBV18 and TRBJ1-2; 10 bases match TRBD1. This CDR3 spans 15 amino acids. Germline V gives CDR1 KGHSH, CDR2 LQKENI. V was pared by 1 base and J by 7 bases, with 6 bases of the junction left unmatched.

This clone has just a few counts. The gene calls are TRBV5-1 and TRBJ2-7; TRBD2 matches 7 bases. CDR1 and CDR2 from the germline V gene are SGHRS and YFSETQ. The CDR3 has 13 amino acids. V lost 1 base and J lost 6; bases outside the gene matches: 4. The CDR3 DNA reads TGCGCCAGCAGCTTGATGGGAGGGTTCGAGCAGTACTTC. Encoded protein: CASSLMGGFEQYF.

As regards this clone: Other DNA sequences of this sample code for an identical CDR3. The rearrangement links TRBV27 to TRBJ2-7; D not certain. Deletions cut 2 bases from V and 3 bases from J, with 2 bases between. Germline V CDR1 and CDR2: MNHEY, SMNVEV (reference sequence). This CDR3 region has 11 residues. The CDR3: CASSLGYEQYF. In nucleotides, the CDR3 is TGTGCCAGCAGTTTAGGCTACGAGCAGTACTTC.

This rearrangement joins TRBV5-6 to TRBJ2-7; D gene uncertain. Trimming removed 0 bases from V and 12 bases from J, with 10 bases in between. This CDR3 is built from 11 residues. Germline V gene data show CDR1 as SGHDT and CDR2 as YYEEEE. CDR3 in DNA: TGTGCCAGCAGCTTGGGCCCGGTATGGTACTTC. Translation gives CASSLGPVWYF.

The table lists this clone with a count of one. V usage is TRBV27 and J usage is TRBJ1-2; D not certain. V lost 4 bases and J 5 bases, leaving 8 bases between the germline ends. CDR3 length: 12 residues. Germline loops: CDR1 MNHEY, CDR2 SMNVEV (reference sequence). CDR3 amino acids: CASSSLGYGYTF. For the CDR3, the DNA is TGTGCCAGCAGTTCCCTAGGTTATGGCTACACCTTC.

This chain links TRBV25-1 with TRBJ2-3; D gene unclear. Trimming cost V 1 base and J 5 bases, with 19 bases left between them. Germline CDR1 reads MGHDK; CDR2 reads SYGVNS. The CDR3 length is 17 residues. CDR3 nucleotide sequence: TGTGCCAGCAGTGAATCTAATCGGATCGACGGTGGAGATACGCAGTATTTT. Amino acids: CASSESNRIDGGDTQYF.

The chain has TRBV5-1 and TRBJ1-2; D unclear. Trimming removed 3 bases from V and 2 bases from J, with 8 bases in between. The CDR3 sequence is 13 residues long. The germline V gene has CDR1 SGHRS and CDR2 YFSETQ. CDR3 DNA sequence: TGCGCCAGCAGCTCGGACGGAAACTATGGCTACACCTTC. As protein: CASSSDGNYGYTF.

The chain recombines TRBV5-6 with TRBJ2-7; TRBD1 might be the D (5 bases). This CDR3 is 13 amino acids long. V lost 1 base, J lost 3 bases, and 8 bases lay in between. CDR1 and CDR2 from the germline V gene are SGHDT and YYEEEE. The CDR3 sequence is CASSLFRGYEQYF. CDR3 nucleotides: TGTGCCAGCAGCTTGTTTAGGGGCTACGAGCAGTACTTC.

This clone has only a few counts. V gene TRBV11-3 combines with J gene TRBJ2-7; 8 bases match TRBD2. There are 14 residues in the CDR3. V lost 1 base to trimming and J lost 6 bases; unmatched junction nucleotides: 5. Germline V gene sequence: CDR1 SGHNT, CDR2 YENEEA. The CDR3 nucleotides read TGTGCCAGCAGCTTAGCAGCGGGAGAGACCGAGCAGTACTTC. Its protein product is CASSLAAGETEQYF.

This clone was seen a handful of times. The chain recombines TRBV6-1 with TRBJ1-1, with D possibly being TRBD1 (5 bases). The length of the CDR3 is 14 residues. The V end lost 5 bases, the J end lost 5 bases, and 15 bases lay between the germline ends. The germline CDR1 and CDR2 sequences are MNHNS and SASEGT. The CDR3 DNA is TGTGCCAGCAGTTCGGCCGACAGTAAAACTGAAGCTTTCTTT. Translating gives CASSSADSKTEAFF.

The V and J genes are TRBV27 and TRBJ2-4; 12 bases fit TRBD2. The CDR3 has 18 amino acids. V was pared by 5 bases and J by 6 bases, with 14 bases of the junction left unmatched. Germline lookup yields CDR1 MNHEY and CDR2 SMNVEV (reference sequence). The CDR3 coding sequence is TGTGCCAGCAGTCGCGCGAGGTGGGCTAGCGGGAGGGGAAACATTCAGTACTTC. As protein: CASSRARWASGRGNIQYF.

The chain combines TRBV2 with TRBJ2-1, with 7 bases that match TRBD2. CDR1 is SNHLY and CDR2 is FYNNEI in the germline V gene. CDR3 size: 13 residues. Trimming took 6 bases from V and 10 from J; bases not matched to a gene: 9. This chain's CDR3 is CASSPEREGEQFF. The CDR3 coding sequence is TGTGCCAGCAGCCCCGAGCGGGAAGGGGAGCAGTTCTTC.

In its sample, this clone was seen a few times. The chain is built from TRBV29-1 and TRBJ2-5, with D perhaps TRBD2 (5 bases). The V gene's germline CDR1 is SQVTM and CDR2 ANQGSEA. The ends were cut back, 3 bases at V and 5 bases at J, with 10 bases in the middle. This CDR3 contains 12 residues. Here the CDR3 reads CSVEGAWETQYF. CDR3 in DNA: TGCAGCGTTGAGGGAGCTTGGGAGACCCAGTACTTC.

The J gene is TRBJ1-1, the V gene TRBV25-1; no definite D call. The germline CDR1 and CDR2 sequences are MGHDK and SYGVNS. The ends were cut back, 9 bases at V and 0 bases at J, with 11 bases in the middle. The CDR3 is 13 residues long. CDR3 coding DNA: TGTGCCAGTTCCGTCAAAATGAACACTGAAGCTTTCTTT. It yields the protein CASSVKMNTEAFF.

This clone was observed once. The junction differs from germline at one of its ends, possibly a read error. This specimen includes other DNA sequences encoding the same CDR3. This chain connects TRBV28 to TRBJ2-2; the D gene is possibly TRBD2 (5 bases). The CDR3 sequence is 15 residues long. Germline lookup yields CDR1 MDHEN and CDR2 SYDVKM. The CDR3 is CASSLGRSLTGELFF. The CDR3 DNA reads as TGTGCCAGCAGTTTAGGGCGGAGCCTCACCGGGGAGCTATTTTTT. The full variable domain, completed using reference TRBV28 and TRBJ2-2, is DVKVTQSSRYLVKRTGEKVFLECVQDMDHENMFWYRQDPGLGLRLIYFSYDVKMKEKGDIPEGYSVSREKKERFSLILESASTNQTSMYLCASSLGRSLTGELFFGEGSRLTVL.

This clone is deemed large. This chain joins TRBV5-8 and TRBJ1-1; D ambiguous. The V gene lost 2 bases and the J gene lost 0 bases, with 5 bases spanning the gap. The CDR3 consists of 13 residues. Germline CDR1 and CDR2: SGHTS and YDEGEE. For the CDR3, the DNA is TGTGCCAGCAGCTTTATTGTGAACACTGAAGCTTTCTTT. Amino acid sequence: CASSFIVNTEAFF.

The rearrangement uses TRBV27 and TRBJ1-1; 9 nucleotides match TRBD1. V shed 2 bases and J 11 bases; nucleotides not matched to a gene: 3. The CDR3 contains 12 residues. Germline loops: CDR1 MNHEY, CDR2 SMNVEV (reference sequence). CDR3 nucleotide sequence: TGTGCCAGCAGTTTAGGGACAGGGCATGCTTTCTTT. Translating gives CASSLGTGHAFF.

This clone was picked up one time. The V call is TRBV25-1, the J call TRBJ1-3, with D perhaps matching TRBD1 (5 bases). Germline lookup yields CDR1 MGHDK and CDR2 SYGVNS. The CDR3 extends over 12 amino acids. CDR3 region: CGSTGTGNTIYF. The CDR3 coding sequence is TGTGGTAGTACAGGAACTGGAAACACCATATATTTT.

This chain connects TRBV7-9 to TRBJ1-1; no clear D gene. Germline V lookup: CDR1 SEHNR, CDR2 FQNEAQ (reference sequence). V gave up 3 bases and J gave up 11 bases, with 16 bases separating them. The CDR3 is 13 amino acids. The CDR3 coding sequence is TGTGCCAGCAGCTTGGAGAAGGGCCAAGGGGCTTTCTTT. Translating gives CASSLEKGQGAFF. The whole variable domain, filled in from reference TRBV7-9 and TRBJ1-1, reads DTGVSQNPRHKITKRGQNVTFRCDPISEHNRLYWYRQTLGQGPEFLTYFQNEAQLEKSRLLSDRFSAERPKGSFSTLEIQRTEQGDSAMYLCASSLEKGQGAFFGQGTRLTVV.

The chain employs TRBV27 and TRBJ1-5, with D unresolved. This CDR3 is 13 amino acids long. CDR1 is MNHEY, CDR2 SMNVEV, per germline (reference sequence). V lost 4 bases, J lost 6 bases, and 10 bases lay in between. CDR3 residues: CASSSTRGQPQHF. CDR3 bases: TGTGCCAGCAGTTCAACTCGAGGTCAGCCCCAGCATTTT.